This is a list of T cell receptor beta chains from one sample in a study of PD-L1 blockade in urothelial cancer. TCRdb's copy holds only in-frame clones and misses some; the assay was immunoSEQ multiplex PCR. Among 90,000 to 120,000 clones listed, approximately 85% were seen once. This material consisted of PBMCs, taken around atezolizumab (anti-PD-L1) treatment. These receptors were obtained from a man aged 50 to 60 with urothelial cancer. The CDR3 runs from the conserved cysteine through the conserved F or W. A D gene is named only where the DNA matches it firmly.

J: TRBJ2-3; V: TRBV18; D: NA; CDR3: CASSTLGTDTQYF
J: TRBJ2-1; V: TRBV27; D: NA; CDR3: CASSWGGTSYNEQFF
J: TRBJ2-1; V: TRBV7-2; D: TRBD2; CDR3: CASSLGGSGRYNEQFF
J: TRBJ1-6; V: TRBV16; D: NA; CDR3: CASSRQGYDSPLHF
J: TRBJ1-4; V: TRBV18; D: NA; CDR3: CASSNAGGTNEKLFF
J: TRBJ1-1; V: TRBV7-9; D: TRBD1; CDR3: CASSRSGGSMNTEAFF
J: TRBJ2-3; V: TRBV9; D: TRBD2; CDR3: CASSVDATGGPGTQYF
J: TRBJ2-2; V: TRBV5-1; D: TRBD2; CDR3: CASSPLAGGPRTGELFF
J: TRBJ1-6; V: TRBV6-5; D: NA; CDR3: CASSYDRPLPDSPLHF
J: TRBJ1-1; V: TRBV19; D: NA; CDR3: CASSIRTSGNTEAFF
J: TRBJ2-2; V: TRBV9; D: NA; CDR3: CASGVPSNTGELFF
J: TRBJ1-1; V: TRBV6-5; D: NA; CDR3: CASSYSVGGTEAFF
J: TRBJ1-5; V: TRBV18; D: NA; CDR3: CASSHDGDQPQHF
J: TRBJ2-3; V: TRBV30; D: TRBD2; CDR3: CAWSVGLAGGRTDTQYF
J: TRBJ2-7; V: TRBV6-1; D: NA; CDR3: CASSSYYEQYF
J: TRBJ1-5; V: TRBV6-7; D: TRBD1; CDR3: CASSCPGRGSGGNQPQHF
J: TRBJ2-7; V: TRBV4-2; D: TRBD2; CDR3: CASSRNSGGGSYEQYF
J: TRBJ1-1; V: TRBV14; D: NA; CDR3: CASSQAGTPRSEAFF
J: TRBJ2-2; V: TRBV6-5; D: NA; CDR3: CASSYSSGNTGELFF
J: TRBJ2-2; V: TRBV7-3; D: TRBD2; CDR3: CASSFLGGGSGELFF